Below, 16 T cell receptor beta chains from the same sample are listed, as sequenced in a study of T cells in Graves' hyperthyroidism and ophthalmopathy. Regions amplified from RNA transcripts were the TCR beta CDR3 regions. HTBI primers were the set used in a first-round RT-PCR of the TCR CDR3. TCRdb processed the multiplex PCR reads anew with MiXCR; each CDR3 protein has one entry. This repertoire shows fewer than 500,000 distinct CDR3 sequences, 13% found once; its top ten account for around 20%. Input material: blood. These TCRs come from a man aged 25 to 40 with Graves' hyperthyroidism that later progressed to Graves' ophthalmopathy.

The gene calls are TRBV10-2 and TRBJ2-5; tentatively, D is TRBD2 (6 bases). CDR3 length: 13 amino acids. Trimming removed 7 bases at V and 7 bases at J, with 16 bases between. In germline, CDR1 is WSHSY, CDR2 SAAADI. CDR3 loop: CASTGDDPRTQYF. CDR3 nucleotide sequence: TGCGCCAGCACGGGGGATGACCCCCGGACCCAGTACTTC.

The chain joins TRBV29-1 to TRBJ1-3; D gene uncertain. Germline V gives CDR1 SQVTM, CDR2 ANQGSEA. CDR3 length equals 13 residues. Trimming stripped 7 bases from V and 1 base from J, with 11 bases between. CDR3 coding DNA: TGCAGCGGGGGAATAAGTTCTGGAAACACCATATATTTT. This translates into CSGGISSGNTIYF.

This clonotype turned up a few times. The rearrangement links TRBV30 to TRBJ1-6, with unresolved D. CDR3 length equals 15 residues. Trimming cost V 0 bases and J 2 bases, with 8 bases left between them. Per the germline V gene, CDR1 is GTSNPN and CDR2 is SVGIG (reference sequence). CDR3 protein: CAWSVRVPYNSPLHF. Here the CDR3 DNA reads TGTGCCTGGAGTGTGCGGGTCCCCTATAATTCACCCCTCCACTTT.

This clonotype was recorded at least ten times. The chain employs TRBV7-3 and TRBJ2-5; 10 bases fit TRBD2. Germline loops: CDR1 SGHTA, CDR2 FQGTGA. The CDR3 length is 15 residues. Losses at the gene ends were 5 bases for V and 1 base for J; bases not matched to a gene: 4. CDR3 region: CASSASGGLQETQYF. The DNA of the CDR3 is TGTGCCAGCAGCGCTAGCGGGGGCCTCCAAGAGACCCAGTACTTC.

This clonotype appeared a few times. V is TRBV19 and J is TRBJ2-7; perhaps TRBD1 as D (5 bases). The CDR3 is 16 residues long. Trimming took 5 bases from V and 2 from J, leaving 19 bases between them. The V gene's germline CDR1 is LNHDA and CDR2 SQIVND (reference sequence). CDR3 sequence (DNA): TGTGCCAGTAGTGCAACACAGGTCAAAGGCGCCTACGAGCAGTACTTC. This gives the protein CASSATQVKGAYEQYF. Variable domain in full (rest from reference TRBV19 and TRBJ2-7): DGGITQSPKYLFRKEGQNVTLSCEQNLNHDAMYWYRQDPGQGLRLIYYSQIVNDFQKGDIAEGYSVSREKKESFPLTVTSAQKNPTAFYLCASSATQVKGAYEQYFGPGTRLTVT.

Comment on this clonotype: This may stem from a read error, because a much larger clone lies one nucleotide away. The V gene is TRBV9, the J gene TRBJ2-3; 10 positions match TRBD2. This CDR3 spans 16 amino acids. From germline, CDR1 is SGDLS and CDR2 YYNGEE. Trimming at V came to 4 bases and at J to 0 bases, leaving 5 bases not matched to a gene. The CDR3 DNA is TGTGCCAGCAGCCCCGGGACTAGCGAAAGCACAGATACGCAGTATTTT. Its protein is CASSPGTSESTDTQYF.

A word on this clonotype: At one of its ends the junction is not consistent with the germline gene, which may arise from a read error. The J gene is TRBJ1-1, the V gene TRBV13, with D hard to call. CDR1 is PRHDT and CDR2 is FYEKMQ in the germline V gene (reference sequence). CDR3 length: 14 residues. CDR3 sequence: CTSSLQLFDTEAFF. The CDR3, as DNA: TGTACCAGCAGCTTACAACTATTTGACACTGAAGCTTTCTTT.

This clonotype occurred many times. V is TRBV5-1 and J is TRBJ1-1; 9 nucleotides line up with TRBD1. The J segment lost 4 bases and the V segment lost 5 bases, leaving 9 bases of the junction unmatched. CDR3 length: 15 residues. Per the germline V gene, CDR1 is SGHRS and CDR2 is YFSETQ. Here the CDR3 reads CASRLGGTGTTEAFF. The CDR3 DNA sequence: TGCGCCAGCAGACTCGGCGGGACAGGGACCACTGAAGCTTTCTTT. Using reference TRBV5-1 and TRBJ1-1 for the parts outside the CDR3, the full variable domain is KAGVTQTPRYLIKTRGQQVTLSCSPISGHRSVSWYQQTPGQGLQFLFEYFSETQRNKGNFPGRFSGRQFSNSRSEMNVSTLELGDSALYLCASRLGGTGTTEAFFGQGTRLTVV.

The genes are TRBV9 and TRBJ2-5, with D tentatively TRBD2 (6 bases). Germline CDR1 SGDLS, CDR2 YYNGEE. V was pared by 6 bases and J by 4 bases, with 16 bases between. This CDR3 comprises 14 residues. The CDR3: CASTAGQPRETQYF. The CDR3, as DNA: TGTGCCAGCACGGCGGGGCAGCCCAGAGAGACCCAGTACTTC.

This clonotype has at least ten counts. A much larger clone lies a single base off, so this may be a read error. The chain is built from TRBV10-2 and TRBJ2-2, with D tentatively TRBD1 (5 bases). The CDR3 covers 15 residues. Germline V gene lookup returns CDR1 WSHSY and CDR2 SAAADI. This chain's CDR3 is CANSESGYQAGELFF. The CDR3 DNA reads TGCGCCAACAGTGAATCAGGGTATCAGGCCGGGGAGCTGTTTTTT.

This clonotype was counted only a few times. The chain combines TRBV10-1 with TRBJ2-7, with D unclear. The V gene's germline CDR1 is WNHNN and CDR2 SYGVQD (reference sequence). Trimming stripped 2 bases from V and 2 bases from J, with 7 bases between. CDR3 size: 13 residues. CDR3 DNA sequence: TGCGCCAGCAGTGAGGACGAAACCTACGAGCAGTACTTC. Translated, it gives CASSEDETYEQYF.

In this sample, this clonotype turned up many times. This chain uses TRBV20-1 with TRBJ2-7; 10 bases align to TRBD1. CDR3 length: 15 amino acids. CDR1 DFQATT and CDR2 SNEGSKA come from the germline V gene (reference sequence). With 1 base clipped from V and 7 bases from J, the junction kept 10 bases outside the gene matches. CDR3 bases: TGCAGTGCTAGAGGGGGGGGACAGGGGCGTCGAGAGCAGTACTTC. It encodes CSARGGGQGRREQYF.

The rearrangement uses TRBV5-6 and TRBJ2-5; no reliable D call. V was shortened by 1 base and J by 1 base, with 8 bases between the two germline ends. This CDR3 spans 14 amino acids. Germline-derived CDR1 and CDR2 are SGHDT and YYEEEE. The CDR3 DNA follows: TGTGCCAGCAGCTTGAGGACGGCCCAAGAGACCCAGTACTTC. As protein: CASSLRTAQETQYF. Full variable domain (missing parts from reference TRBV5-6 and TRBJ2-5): DAGVTQSPTHLIKTRGQQVTLRCSPKSGHDTVSWYQQALGQGPQFIFQYYEEEERQRGNFPDRFSGHQFPNYSSELNVNALLLGDSALYLCASSLRTAQETQYFGPGTRLLVL.

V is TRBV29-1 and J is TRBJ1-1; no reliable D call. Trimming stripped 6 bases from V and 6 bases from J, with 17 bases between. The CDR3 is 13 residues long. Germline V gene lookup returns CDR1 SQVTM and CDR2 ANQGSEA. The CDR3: CSVGSTSRAEAFF. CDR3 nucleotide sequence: TGCAGCGTCGGTTCGACATCTAGGGCTGAAGCTTTCTTT.

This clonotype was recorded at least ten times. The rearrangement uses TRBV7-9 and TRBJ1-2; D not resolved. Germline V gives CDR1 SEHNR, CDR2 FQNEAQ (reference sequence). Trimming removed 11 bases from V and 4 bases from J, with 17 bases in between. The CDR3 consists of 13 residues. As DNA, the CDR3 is TGTGCCGCCTCGGACGGCTTAGCCTATGGCTACACCTTC. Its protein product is CAASDGLAYGYTF.

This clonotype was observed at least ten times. The CDR3 nucleotides read TGTGCCAGCAGCTTAGCGAGTGGGGGGGGGACTATCGGGCAGTTCTTC. Protein product: CASSLASGGGTIGQFF. V usage is TRBV7-2 and J usage is TRBJ2-1; 7 nucleotides agree with TRBD2. CDR1 is SGHTA, CDR2 FQGNSA, per germline. The CDR3 totals 16 residues. Trimming cost V 0 bases and J 12 bases; bases outside gene matches: 14.